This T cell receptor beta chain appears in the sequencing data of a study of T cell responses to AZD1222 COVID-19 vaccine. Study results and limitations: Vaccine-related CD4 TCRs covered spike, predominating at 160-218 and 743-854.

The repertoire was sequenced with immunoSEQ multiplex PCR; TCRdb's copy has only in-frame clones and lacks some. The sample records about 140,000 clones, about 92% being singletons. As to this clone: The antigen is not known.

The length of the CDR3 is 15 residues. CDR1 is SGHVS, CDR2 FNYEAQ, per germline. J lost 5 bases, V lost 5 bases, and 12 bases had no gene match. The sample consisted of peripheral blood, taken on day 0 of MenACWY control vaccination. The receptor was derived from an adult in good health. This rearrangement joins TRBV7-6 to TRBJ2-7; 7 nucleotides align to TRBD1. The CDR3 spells CASSQTQGVGNEQYF. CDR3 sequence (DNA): TGTGCCAGCAGCCAAACTCAGGGGGTTGGCAACGAGCAGTACTTC.